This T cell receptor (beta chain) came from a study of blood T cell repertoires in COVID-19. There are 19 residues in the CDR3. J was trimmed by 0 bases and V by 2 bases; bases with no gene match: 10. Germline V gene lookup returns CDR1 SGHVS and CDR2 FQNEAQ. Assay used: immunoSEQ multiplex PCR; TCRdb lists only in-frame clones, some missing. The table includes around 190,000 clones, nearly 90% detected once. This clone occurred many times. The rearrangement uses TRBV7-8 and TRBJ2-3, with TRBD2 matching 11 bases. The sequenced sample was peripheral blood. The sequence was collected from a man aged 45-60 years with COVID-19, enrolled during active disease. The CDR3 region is CASSLKQTSGALSTDTQYF. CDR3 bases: TGTGCCAGCAGCTTAAAGCAGACTAGCGGGGCCCTTAGCACAGATACGCAGTATTTT.